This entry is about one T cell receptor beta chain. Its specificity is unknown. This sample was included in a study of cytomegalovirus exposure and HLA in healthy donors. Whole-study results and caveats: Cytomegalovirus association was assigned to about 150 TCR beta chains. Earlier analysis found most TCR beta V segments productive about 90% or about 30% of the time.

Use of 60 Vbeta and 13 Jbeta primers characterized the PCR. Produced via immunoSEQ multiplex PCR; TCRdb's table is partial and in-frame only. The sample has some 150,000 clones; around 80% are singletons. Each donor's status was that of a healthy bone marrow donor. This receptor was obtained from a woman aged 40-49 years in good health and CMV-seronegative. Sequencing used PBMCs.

The CDR3 DNA reads as TGTGCCACACAGGGTAGGGGCAAAGAGACCCAGTACTTC. Protein: CATQGRGKETQYF. The chain couples TRBV2 to TRBJ2-5, with D perhaps matching TRBD1 (6 bases). In germline, CDR1 is SNHLY, CDR2 FYNNEI. V shed 10 bases and J shed 3 bases, with 15 bases lying between them. The CDR3 has 13 amino acids.